This T cell receptor beta chain stems from a study of patients and donors after allogeneic stem cell transplantation. TCRdb processed the RT-PCR reads anew with MiXCR; each CDR3 protein has one entry. The sample has 150,000 or so distinct CDR3 sequences, approximately 24% seen once. The table lists this clonotype with a few counts. The source of this sequence is a human donor who was either an allogeneic HSCT recipient or a stem cell or donor lymphocyte infusion donor (not recorded which). It is not recorded whose cells these are; they may come from a transplant donor. Sequences were obtained from blood, either unsorted or a sorted T cell fraction (not recorded which).

The chain's CDR3 is CASSRSKGRTSVAGELFF. As DNA, the CDR3 is TGCGCCAGCAGCCGGTCTAAGGGGCGGACTAGCGTCGCCGGGGAGCTGTTTTTT. V and J are TRBV4-1 and TRBJ2-2, with 9 bases aligning to TRBD2. Unmatched junction bases numbered 15, after V lost 4 bases and J lost 6 bases. In germline, CDR1 is MGHRA, CDR2 YSYEKL. There are 18 residues in the CDR3.